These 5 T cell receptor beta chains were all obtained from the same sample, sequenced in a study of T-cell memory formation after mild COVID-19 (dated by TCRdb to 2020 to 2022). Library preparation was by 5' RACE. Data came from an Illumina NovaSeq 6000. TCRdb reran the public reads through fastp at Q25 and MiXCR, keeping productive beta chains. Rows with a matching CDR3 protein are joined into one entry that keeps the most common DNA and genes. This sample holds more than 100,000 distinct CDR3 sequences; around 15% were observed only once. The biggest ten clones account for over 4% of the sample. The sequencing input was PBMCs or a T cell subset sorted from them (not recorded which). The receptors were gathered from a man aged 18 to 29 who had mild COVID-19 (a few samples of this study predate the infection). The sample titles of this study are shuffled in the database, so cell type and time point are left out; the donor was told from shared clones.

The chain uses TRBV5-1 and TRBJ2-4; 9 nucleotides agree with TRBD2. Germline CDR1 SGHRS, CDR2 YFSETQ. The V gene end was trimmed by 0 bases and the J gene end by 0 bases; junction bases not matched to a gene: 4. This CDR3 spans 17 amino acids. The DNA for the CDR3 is TGCGCCAGCAGCTTGGGACTAGCGGCTCTAGCCAAAAACATTCAGTACTTC. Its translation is CASSLGLAALAKNIQYF.

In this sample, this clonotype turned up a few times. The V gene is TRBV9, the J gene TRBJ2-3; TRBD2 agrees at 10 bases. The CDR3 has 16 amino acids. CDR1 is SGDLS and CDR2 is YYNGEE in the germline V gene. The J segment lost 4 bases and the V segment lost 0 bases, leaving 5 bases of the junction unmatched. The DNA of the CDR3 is TGTGCCAGCAGCGTAGGGGTAGCGGGGGGTGCAGATACGCAGTATTTT. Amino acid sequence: CASSVGVAGGADTQYF.

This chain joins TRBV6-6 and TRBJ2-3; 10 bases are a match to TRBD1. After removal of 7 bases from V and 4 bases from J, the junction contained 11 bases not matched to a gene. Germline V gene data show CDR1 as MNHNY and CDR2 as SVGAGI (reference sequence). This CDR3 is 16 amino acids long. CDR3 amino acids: CASTSGTGERSDTQYF. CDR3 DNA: TGTGCCAGCACTTCCGGGACAGGGGAACGGTCAGATACGCAGTATTTT.

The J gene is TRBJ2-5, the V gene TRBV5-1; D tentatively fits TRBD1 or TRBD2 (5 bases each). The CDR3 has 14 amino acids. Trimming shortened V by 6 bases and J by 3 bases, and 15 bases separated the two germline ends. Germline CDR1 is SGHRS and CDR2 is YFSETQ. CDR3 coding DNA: TGCGCCAGCACCTATGGGGGAAGGGAAGAGACCCAGTACTTC. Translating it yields CASTYGGREETQYF.

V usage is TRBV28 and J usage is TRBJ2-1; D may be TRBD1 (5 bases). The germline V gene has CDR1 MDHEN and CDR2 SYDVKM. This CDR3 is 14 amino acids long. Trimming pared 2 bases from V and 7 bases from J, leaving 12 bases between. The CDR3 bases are TGTGCCAGCAGTTTAGCAGGGTTGAGGAATGAGCAGTTCTTC. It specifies CASSLAGLRNEQFF.